This T cell receptor beta chain emerged from a study of metastatic and nonmetastatic thyroid tumors. Study information: Comparison of repertoires was carried out across blood and tumor or nodule tissue from malignant and benign thyroid patients.

V was pared by 1 base and J by 3 bases, with 12 bases between. Germline assignment: CDR1 SGHTA and CDR2 FQGTGA. The CDR3 spans 15 residues. Each patient went into thyroid surgery without having received any treatment. General observations from the study: Malignant thyroid tumors reportedly exceeded benign nodules significantly in TCR beta diversity, with the difference appearing in blood and tumor.

TCRdb reassembled clones from the PCR reads with MiXCR. The sample comprises 6,600 or so clones, roughly a quarter of which are singletons, and roughly 15% rests with the top ten. This clone was observed many times. Its target is unknown. V and J are TRBV7-3 and TRBJ2-5, with D possibly matching TRBD2 (6 bases). This receptor was taken from a male donor with papillary thyroid cancer or a benign thyroid nodule (not recorded which). Some clones in this sample may be carry-over from other donors' samples. The sequenced sample consisted of adjacent normal tissue. CDR3 amino acids: CASSLRARREETQYF. Here the CDR3 DNA reads TGTGCCAGCAGCTTAAGAGCTAGGAGGGAAGAGACCCAGTACTTC.